This note documents a single T cell receptor (beta chain) sequence. Antigen unknown. V lost 1 base, J lost 1 base, and 11 bases lay in between. This CDR3 comprises 15 residues. Per germline, CDR1 LNHDA and CDR2 SQIVND (reference sequence). This sample was taken from a study of graft-versus-host responses after intestinal transplantation. Study overall: Recipients uniformly received anti-thymocyte globulin induction, followed by tacrolimus and steroids for three to four years. General study results and limits: GvH clones turned up in recipient marrow; some had shown up first in ileum or blood.

Sequenced by immunoSEQ multiplex PCR; TCRdb stores in-frame clones only, minus some. The table has fewer than 130,000 clones, 80% to 95% seen once. The source of this sequence is a human donor who received an intestinal transplant. The starting material was unstimulated CD8+ T cells sorted from spleen or lymph node cells, obtained before intestinal transplant. The chain joins TRBV19 to TRBJ2-7; D call uncertain. The CDR3 is CASSIGPGLSYEQYF. DNA for the CDR3: TGTGCCAGTAGTATAGGGCCAGGCCTTTCCTACGAGCAGTACTTC.